Shown below are 5 T cell receptor beta chains from a single sample sequenced in a study of blood T cell repertoires in COVID-19. Only in-frame clones appear in the TCRdb table, and some are missing; sequencing was by immunoSEQ multiplex PCR. Among about 60,000 clones listed, over 55% were seen once. The sample was peripheral blood. Receptors originate from a woman in her seventies with COVID-19, enrolled during active disease.

The chain couples TRBV4-2 to TRBJ2-2; tentative D call: TRBD2 (6 bases). The CDR3 is 17 residues long. Between the trimmed V and J ends, which lost 0 bases and 3 bases, there was a span of 14 bases. CDR1 is LGHNA, CDR2 YNFKEQ, per germline. The CDR3 spells CASSQDPRAGYTGELFF. The CDR3 DNA is TGTGCCAGCAGCCAAGATCCCAGGGCGGGGTACACCGGGGAGCTGTTTTTT.

The CDR3 sequence is CATSDRQGREQFF. In nucleotides, the CDR3 is TGTGCCACCAGTGATCGACAGGGAAGGGAGCAGTTCTTC. The J gene is TRBJ2-1, the V gene TRBV24-1; 7 positions match TRBD1. V dropped 3 bases and J dropped 10; count of bases not matched to a gene: 5. From germline, CDR1 is KGHDR and CDR2 SFDVKD. The length of the CDR3 is 13 residues.

This clone was seen only once. This chain connects TRBV2 to TRBJ2-1, with D perhaps matching TRBD1 (6 bases). Trimming left V 5 bases short and J 9 bases short, with 17 bases between. The length of the CDR3 is 14 residues. Germline V gene lookup returns CDR1 SNHLY and CDR2 FYNNEI. The CDR3 DNA reads as TGTGCCAGCAGTACACAGGGAGCTATGGGTGAGCAGTTCTTC. Translated: CASSTQGAMGEQFF.

This clone was found a few times. The gene calls are TRBV7-9 and TRBJ2-7, with D perhaps TRBD2 (6 bases). The CDR3 totals 15 residues. Germline lookup yields CDR1 SEHNR and CDR2 FQNEAQ (reference sequence). Between the trimmed V and J ends, which lost 4 bases and 3 bases, there was a span of 16 bases. The CDR3 here is CASSSAGLRDYEQYF. CDR3 DNA sequence: TGTGCCAGCAGCTCAGCGGGCCTCAGGGACTACGAGCAGTACTTC. Filled out from reference TRBV7-9 and TRBJ2-7, the complete variable domain reads DTGVSQNPRHKITKRGQNVTFRCDPISEHNRLYWYRQTLGQGPEFLTYFQNEAQLEKSRLLSDRFSAERPKGSFSTLEIQRTEQGDSAMYLCASSSAGLRDYEQYFGPGTRLTVT.

The rearrangement uses TRBV6-2 or TRBV6-3 and TRBJ1-1, with 8 bases lining up with TRBD1. The CDR3 is made up of 14 amino acids. Germline CDR1 and CDR2: MNHEY and SVGEGT. With V trimmed by 4 bases and J by 8 bases, 9 bases remained unmatched. CDR3: CASSSDRGDLEAFF. CDR3 sequence (DNA): TGTGCCAGCAGTTCCGACAGGGGAGACTTAGAAGCTTTCTTT.